This T cell receptor beta chain emerged from a study of CD8+ T cells in alopecia areata. Study-wide points: Scalp samples also yield sequences from resident alphabeta T cells of normal skin. Lesional scalp exceeded normal scalp in clonality, especially in alopecia totalis/universalis.

Alopecia areata patients had lesional scalp punch biopsies and peripheral blood taken from them. CD4+ and CD8+ T cells were sorted from PBMCs. With regard to this clone: Its specificity is not known.

The germline V gene has CDR1 SEHNR and CDR2 FQNEAQ (reference sequence). Deletions cut 5 bases from V and 7 bases from J, with 14 bases between. The CDR3 loop spans 13 amino acids. The authors extracted RNA and reverse transcribed it into cDNA as the sequencing template. TCRdb's table, derived via immunoSEQ multiplex PCR, lists solely in-frame clones and lacks some. The data contain some 210,000 clones, 57% of them singletons. The sequenced sample was CD4+ T cells sorted from blood, obtained at week 0. The chain carries TRBV7-9 and TRBJ2-5, with no clear D. The sequence was obtained from a human donor with alopecia areata. CDR3 DNA: TGTGCCAGCAGCATATGGACGGTAGGGACCCAGTACTTC. Translated: CASSIWTVGTQYF. The full variable domain, with the rest looked up from reference TRBV7-9 and TRBJ2-5, is DTGVSQNPRHKITKRGQNVTFRCDPISEHNRLYWYRQTLGQGPEFLTYFQNEAQLEKSRLLSDRFSAERPKGSFSTLEIQRTEQGDSAMYLCASSIWTVGTQYFGPGTRLLVL.